This TCR beta chain was retrieved from a study of graft-versus-host responses after intestinal transplantation. For the study at large: Multivisceral, liver-intestinal, or isolated intestinal transplants were received by the recipients.

This clone was recorded only once. Its specificity is not known. Trimming removed 4 bases from V and 0 bases from J, with 1 base in between. Germline values: CDR1 MNHNY, CDR2 SVGAGI (reference sequence). The CDR3 is 12 residues long. Repertoires were generated with immunoSEQ multiplex PCR, while TCRdb's copy carries only in-frame clones and drops some. The table has about 89,000 clones, roughly 90% seen once. This receptor was obtained from a human donor who received an intestinal transplant. The J gene is TRBJ1-5, the V gene TRBV6-6; no reliable D call. The sequencing used unstimulated CD4+ T cells sorted from spleen or lymph node cells, collected before intestinal transplant. The CDR3 sequence: CASSFSNQPQHF. CDR3 bases: TGTGCCAGCAGTTTTAGCAATCAGCCCCAGCATTTT.